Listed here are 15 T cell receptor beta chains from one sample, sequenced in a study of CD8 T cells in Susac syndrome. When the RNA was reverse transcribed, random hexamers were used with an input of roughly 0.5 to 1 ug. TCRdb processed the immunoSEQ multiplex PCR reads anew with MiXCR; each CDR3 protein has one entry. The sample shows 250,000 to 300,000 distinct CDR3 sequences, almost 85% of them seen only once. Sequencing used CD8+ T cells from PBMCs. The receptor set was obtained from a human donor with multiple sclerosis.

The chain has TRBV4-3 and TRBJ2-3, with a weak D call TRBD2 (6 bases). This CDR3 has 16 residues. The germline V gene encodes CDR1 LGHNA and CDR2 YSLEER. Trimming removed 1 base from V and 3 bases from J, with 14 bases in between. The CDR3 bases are TGCGCCAGCAGCCAAGCGACCGGGAGCTGGACAGATACGCAGTATTTT. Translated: CASSQATGSWTDTQYF.

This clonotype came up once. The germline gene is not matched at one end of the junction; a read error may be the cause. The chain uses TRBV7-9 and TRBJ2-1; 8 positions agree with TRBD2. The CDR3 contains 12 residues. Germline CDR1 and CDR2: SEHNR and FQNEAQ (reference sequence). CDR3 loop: CASSGTRVEVSF. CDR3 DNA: TGTGCCAGCAGCGGGACTAGGGTAGAGGTTAGCTTC.

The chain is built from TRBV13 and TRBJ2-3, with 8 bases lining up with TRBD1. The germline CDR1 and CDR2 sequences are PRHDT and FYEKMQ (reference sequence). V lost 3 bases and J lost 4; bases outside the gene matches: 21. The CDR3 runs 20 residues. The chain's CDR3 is CASSFGLPGGLKGKADTQYF. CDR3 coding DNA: TGTGCCAGCAGCTTCGGCTTGCCAGGGGGCCTAAAAGGGAAAGCAGATACGCAGTATTTT.

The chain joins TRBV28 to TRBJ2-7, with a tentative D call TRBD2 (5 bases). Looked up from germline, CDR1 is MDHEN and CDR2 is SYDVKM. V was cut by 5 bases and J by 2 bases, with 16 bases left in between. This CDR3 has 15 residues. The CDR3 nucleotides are TGTGCCAGCAGTGAAAGGGCGGGTTTCCCCTACGAGCAGTACTTC. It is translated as CASSERAGFPYEQYF.

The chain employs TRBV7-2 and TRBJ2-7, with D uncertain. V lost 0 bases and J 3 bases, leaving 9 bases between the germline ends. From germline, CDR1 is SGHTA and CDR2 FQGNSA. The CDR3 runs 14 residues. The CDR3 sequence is CASSLAAEYYEQYF. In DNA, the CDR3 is TGTGCCAGCAGCTTAGCTGCGGAATACTACGAGCAGTACTTC. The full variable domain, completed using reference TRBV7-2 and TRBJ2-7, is GAGVSQSPSNKVTEKGKDVELRCDPISGHTALYWYRQSLGQGLEFLIYFQGNSAPDKSGLPSDRFSAERTGGSVSTLTIQRTQQEDSAVYLCASSLAAEYYEQYFGPGTRLTVT.

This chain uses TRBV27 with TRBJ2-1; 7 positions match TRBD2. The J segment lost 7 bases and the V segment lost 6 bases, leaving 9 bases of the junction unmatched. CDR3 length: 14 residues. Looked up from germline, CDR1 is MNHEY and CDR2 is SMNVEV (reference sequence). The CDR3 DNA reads TGTGCCAGCAGAGCCACGGGAGGTGGAAATGAGCAGTTCTTC. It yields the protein CASRATGGGNEQFF.

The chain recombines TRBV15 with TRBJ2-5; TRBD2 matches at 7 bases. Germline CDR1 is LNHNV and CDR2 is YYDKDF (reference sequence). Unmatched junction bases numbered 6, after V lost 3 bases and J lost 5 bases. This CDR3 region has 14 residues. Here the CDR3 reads CATSSSGVGETQYF. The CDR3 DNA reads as TGTGCCACCAGCAGCAGCGGGGTAGGGGAGACCCAGTACTTC.

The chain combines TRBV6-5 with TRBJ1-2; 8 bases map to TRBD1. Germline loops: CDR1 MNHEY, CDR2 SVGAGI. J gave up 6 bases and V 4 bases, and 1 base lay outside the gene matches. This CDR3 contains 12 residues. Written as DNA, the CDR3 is TGTGCCAGCAGTTCGGACAGGGATGGCTACACCTTC. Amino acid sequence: CASSSDRDGYTF.

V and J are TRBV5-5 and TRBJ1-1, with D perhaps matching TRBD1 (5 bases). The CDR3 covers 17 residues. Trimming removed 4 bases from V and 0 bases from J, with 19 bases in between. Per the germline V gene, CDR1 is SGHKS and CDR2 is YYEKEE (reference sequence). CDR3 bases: TGTGCCAGCAGCCCATATCTACAGGCGCCCTTGAACACTGAAGCTTTCTTT. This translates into CASSPYLQAPLNTEAFF.

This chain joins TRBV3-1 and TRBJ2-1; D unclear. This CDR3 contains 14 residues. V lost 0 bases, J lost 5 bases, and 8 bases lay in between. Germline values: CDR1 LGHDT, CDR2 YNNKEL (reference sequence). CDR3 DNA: TGTGCCAGCAGCCAAGATGACACAGACAATGAGCAGTTCTTC. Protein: CASSQDDTDNEQFF.

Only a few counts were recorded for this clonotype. CDR3 residues: CASGLYNEQFF. CDR3 bases: TGTGCCTCGGGGCTTTACAATGAGCAGTTCTTC. The rearrangement links TRBV28 to TRBJ2-1; possibly TRBD1 or TRBD2 for D (5 bases each). This CDR3 is 11 amino acids long. Germline CDR1 reads MDHEN; CDR2 reads SYDVKM. The V and J ends lost 11 bases and 4 bases respectively, with 9 bases between them.

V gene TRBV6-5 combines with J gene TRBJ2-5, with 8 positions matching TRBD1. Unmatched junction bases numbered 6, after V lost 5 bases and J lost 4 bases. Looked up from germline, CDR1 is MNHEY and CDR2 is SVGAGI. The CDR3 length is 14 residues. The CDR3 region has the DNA TGTGCCAGCAGTGACCGGGACAGGTTAGAGACCCAGTACTTC. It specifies CASSDRDRLETQYF.

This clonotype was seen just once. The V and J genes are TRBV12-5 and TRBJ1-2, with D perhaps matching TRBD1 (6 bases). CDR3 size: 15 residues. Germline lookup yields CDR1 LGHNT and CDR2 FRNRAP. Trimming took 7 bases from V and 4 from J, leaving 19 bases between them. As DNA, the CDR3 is TGTGCTAGTGCCCGAGAGGCGGGGGCAAGCTATGGCTACACCTTC. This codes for CASAREAGASYGYTF.

CDR3 residues: CASSLLAGGKNEQFF. The CDR3 DNA sequence: TGTGCCAGCAGCTTACTAGCGGGAGGGAAAAATGAGCAGTTCTTC. The chain has TRBV11-2 and TRBJ2-1; 12 bases map to TRBD2. The CDR3 runs to 15 residues. Germline lookup yields CDR1 SGHAT and CDR2 FQNNGV. Trimming cost V 2 bases and J 7 bases; bases outside gene matches: 3.

The CDR3 here is CASSYEVPPNTGELFF. The CDR3, as DNA: TGTGCCAGCAGTTATGAGGTTCCCCCGAACACCGGGGAGCTGTTTTTT. The chain couples TRBV27 to TRBJ2-2, with unresolved D. CDR3 length: 16 amino acids. The V gene lost 4 bases and the J gene lost 0 bases, with 12 bases spanning the gap. Looked up from germline, CDR1 is MNHEY and CDR2 is SMNVEV (reference sequence).